These 23 T cell receptor beta chains came from one sample sequenced in a study of blood T cell repertoires in COVID-19. Some clones are missing from TCRdb's copy, which holds only in-frame ones; the method was immunoSEQ multiplex PCR. The sample records about 98,000 clones, 70% to 90% being singletons. Sequenced input: peripheral blood. Receptors were obtained from a man aged 65 to 85 with acute or convalescent COVID-19.

This chain's CDR3 is CASSQRTGGANEKLFF. CDR3 bases: TGTGCCAGCAGCCAACGCACAGGGGGGGCAAATGAAAAACTGTTTTTT. The V and J genes are TRBV3-1 (or the pseudogene TRBV3-2) and TRBJ1-4; 8 nucleotides agree with TRBD1. Trimming took 2 bases from V and 5 from J; bases not matched to a gene: 7. This CDR3 comprises 16 residues. Germline loops: CDR1 LGHDT, CDR2 YNNKEL (reference sequence).

The rearrangement uses TRBV5-1 and TRBJ1-3; maybe TRBD1 (6 bases). Germline-derived CDR1 and CDR2 are SGHRS and YFSETQ. This CDR3 comprises 16 residues. The V and J ends lost 7 bases and 0 bases respectively, with 17 bases between them. The CDR3 region has the DNA TGCGCCAGCTCCCAAGGGGGGGTTGTCTCTGGAAACACCATATATTTT. Amino acids: CASSQGGVVSGNTIYF.

The J gene is TRBJ1-1, the V gene TRBV4-1, with D perhaps matching TRBD1 (5 bases). The CDR3 is 14 amino acids. V was cut by 1 base and J by 4 bases, with 10 bases left in between. Per the germline V gene, CDR1 is MGHRA and CDR2 is YSYEKL. In DNA form, the CDR3 reads TGCGCCAGCAGCCAAGCTTGGGGGGGCACTGAAGCTTTCTTT. This sequence encodes CASSQAWGGTEAFF.

The V call is TRBV10-1, the J call TRBJ2-1; TRBD1 agrees at 7 bases. Germline V gene data show CDR1 as WNHNN and CDR2 as SYGVQD (reference sequence). V lost 5 bases, J lost 3 bases, and 4 bases stayed unmatched. The CDR3 runs to 14 residues. The CDR3 DNA follows: TGCGCCAGCAGTCGGTCAGGGGGCTACAATGAGCAGTTCTTC. Translation gives CASSRSGGYNEQFF.

The J gene is TRBJ2-5, the V gene TRBV18; a weak D match, TRBD2 (7 bases). The CDR3 extends over 16 amino acids. The germline gives CDR1 KGHSH, CDR2 LQKENI. Trimming pared 3 bases from V and 2 bases from J, leaving 16 bases between. The CDR3 is CASSPVSRGGQETQYF. DNA of the CDR3: TGTGCCAGCTCACCGGTGTCCAGGGGAGGGCAAGAGACCCAGTACTTC.

The V call is TRBV29-1, the J call TRBJ2-1, with TRBD1 identical over 7 bases. After removal of 6 bases from V and 7 bases from J, the junction contained 12 bases not matched to a gene. This CDR3 has 14 residues. From germline, CDR1 is SQVTM and CDR2 ANQGSEA. The DNA of the CDR3 is TGCAGCGTGTACGAGGGGGCGCCCAGGAATGAGCAGTTCTTC. Translated, it gives CSVYEGAPRNEQFF.

The gene calls are TRBV28 and TRBJ1-1; 7 bases are a match to TRBD1. CDR1 is MDHEN and CDR2 is SYDVKM in the germline V gene. Trimming removed 5 bases from V and 5 bases from J; junction bases left unmatched: 8. This CDR3 is built from 14 residues. CDR3 residues: CASSRTGARTEAFF. As DNA, the CDR3 is TGTGCCAGCAGTCGAACAGGGGCCAGGACTGAAGCTTTCTTT.

The rearrangement joins TRBV5-1 to TRBJ2-7; 9 bases match TRBD1. From germline, CDR1 is SGHRS and CDR2 YFSETQ. The CDR3 contains 17 residues. V was pared by 3 bases and J by 6 bases, with 16 bases of the junction left unmatched. The CDR3 protein is CASSSIPGQGEAGEQYF. In nucleotides, the CDR3 is TGCGCCAGCAGCTCAATTCCGGGACAGGGAGAGGCCGGCGAGCAGTACTTC.

V usage is TRBV4-2 and J usage is TRBJ2-1, with a weak D call TRBD1 (6 bases). Trimming cost V 1 base and J 6 bases, with 16 bases left between them. The CDR3 has 16 residues. Germline V CDR1 and CDR2: LGHNA, YNFKEQ. The CDR3 DNA reads TGTGCCAGCAGCCAAGTGACAGGCTTTGCCCGCAATGAGCAGTTCTTC. Translating gives CASSQVTGFARNEQFF.

The chain carries TRBV6-5 and TRBJ2-1; TRBD2 matches at 9 bases. V shed 2 bases, J shed 3 bases, and the junction held 2 bases outside the gene matches. From germline, CDR1 is MNHEY and CDR2 SVGAGI. This CDR3 comprises 15 residues. The CDR3 nucleotides read TGTGCCAGCAGTTACGAGCGGGGGGTCTACAATGAGCAGTTCTTC. Translated, it gives CASSYERGVYNEQFF.

This chain joins TRBV3-1 (or the pseudogene TRBV3-2) and TRBJ1-2, with D tentatively TRBD1 (5 bases). This CDR3 contains 13 residues. Per the germline V gene, CDR1 is LGHDT and CDR2 is YNNKEL (reference sequence). Trimming cost V 6 bases and J 8 bases, with 16 bases left between them. CDR3 nucleotide sequence: TGTGCCAGCAGGTTTGCCTGGGGGGGAGGCTACACCTTC. Residues: CASRFAWGGGYTF.

The chain has TRBV7-9 and TRBJ1-4; 7 bases agree with TRBD1. CDR3 length equals 15 residues. Unmatched junction bases numbered 9, after V lost 3 bases and J lost 8 bases. Germline CDR1 is SEHNR and CDR2 is FQNEAQ (reference sequence). CDR3 residues: CASSLAQTGREKLFF. The CDR3 bases are TGTGCCAGCAGCTTGGCCCAGACAGGGAGGGAAAAACTGTTTTTT.

As DNA, the CDR3 is TGTGCCAGCAGCGCCGGGGGGCCTAACGAGCAGTACTTC. Its translation: CASSAGGPNEQYF. The chain recombines TRBV7-3 with TRBJ2-7; weak D call: TRBD2 (7 bases). Germline V lookup: CDR1 SGHTA, CDR2 FQGTGA. The CDR3 contains 13 residues. V shed 5 bases and J shed 5 bases, with 13 bases lying between them.

This clone was detected once. The V gene is TRBV14, the J gene TRBJ1-2; D not certain. Germline loops: CDR1 SGHDN, CDR2 FVKESK. This CDR3 has 14 amino acids. Trimming pared 1 base from V and 7 bases from J, leaving 13 bases between. The CDR3 coding sequence is TGTGCCAGCAGCCAAGGTCCTCGGTTATCTGGCTACACCTTC. Translating gives CASSQGPRLSGYTF.

The chain employs TRBV3-1 (or the pseudogene TRBV3-2) and TRBJ1-2, with TRBD1 as a possible D gene (5 bases). The V and J ends lost 1 base and 6 bases respectively, with 12 bases between them. This CDR3 has 14 residues. Germline V gene lookup returns CDR1 LGHDT and CDR2 YNNKEL (reference sequence). This CDR3 reads CASSQVPQANGYTF. The CDR3 nucleotides read TGTGCCAGCAGCCAAGTCCCACAGGCTAATGGCTACACCTTC.

This sequence joins TRBV12-3 or TRBV12-4 and TRBJ1-2; TRBD1 aligns across 9 bases. This CDR3 has 13 residues. Trimming removed 8 bases from V and 4 bases from J; junction bases left unmatched: 5. CDR3 sequence (DNA): TGTGCCAGCGCTCAGGACAGGGGCTATGGCTACACCTTC. It translates to CASAQDRGYGYTF.

The chain joins TRBV5-1 to TRBJ2-7; D might be TRBD1 (6 bases). Germline lookup yields CDR1 SGHRS and CDR2 YFSETQ. Trimming left V 6 bases short and J 2 bases short, with 12 bases between. The CDR3 length is 13 residues. The CDR3 DNA follows: TGCGCCAGCATAGGGGACACAACCTACGAGCAGTACTTC. This codes for CASIGDTTYEQYF.

This clone was seen many times. The rearrangement uses TRBV11-2 and TRBJ2-7; TRBD2 matches at 8 bases. The CDR3 runs 15 residues. The trim removed 6 bases at V and 1 base at J, leaving 8 bases unmatched. Per the germline V gene, CDR1 is SGHAT and CDR2 is FQNNGV. CDR3 amino acids: CASRGLAGKSYEQYV. CDR3 DNA: TGTGCCAGCAGGGGCCTAGCGGGCAAATCCTACGAGCAGTACGTC.

J is TRBJ1-2 and V is TRBV6-5; a possible D gene is TRBD1 (6 bases). Trimming shortened V by 5 bases and J by 8 bases, and 15 bases separated the two germline ends. Germline CDR1 is MNHEY and CDR2 is SVGAGI. The CDR3 sequence is 13 residues long. As DNA, the CDR3 is TGTGCCAGCAGTCCCCGTAGGACAGACGGCTACACCTTC. Translating gives CASSPRRTDGYTF.

The chain has TRBV6-1 and TRBJ1-1; 7 nucleotides match TRBD1. The length of the CDR3 is 15 residues. Trimming removed 0 bases from V and 6 bases from J; junction bases left unmatched: 7. Germline CDR1 reads MNHNS; CDR2 reads SASEGT. CDR3 sequence (DNA): TGTGCCAGCAGTGAAGCAGGGGGCCCGAGGTCTGAAGCTTTCTTT. As protein: CASSEAGGPRSEAFF.

The genes are TRBV5-4 and TRBJ1-1; D is ambiguous. The CDR3 consists of 15 residues. CDR1 SGHNT and CDR2 YYREEE come from the germline V gene (reference sequence). V lost 1 base and J 0 bases, leaving 10 bases between the germline ends. CDR3 bases: TGTGCCAGCAGCTTGACAGAAAGGTTGAACACTGAAGCTTTCTTT. Translating it yields CASSLTERLNTEAFF. Complete variable domain (other parts from reference TRBV5-4 and TRBJ1-1): ETGVTQSPTHLIKTRGQQVTLRCSSQSGHNTVSWYQQALGQGPQFIFQYYREEENGRGNFPPRFSGLQFPNYSSELNVNALELDDSALYLCASSLTERLNTEAFFGQGTRLTVV.

The chain has TRBV11-3 and TRBJ1-2; the match to TRBD1 covers 9 bases. V dropped 8 bases and J dropped 7; count of bases not matched to a gene: 14. The CDR3 is 15 residues long. Germline V gene data show CDR1 as SGHNT and CDR2 as YENEEA. CDR3 protein: CASLDRDREFSGYTF. The DNA of the CDR3 is TGTGCCAGCTTGGACAGGGACAGGGAGTTTAGTGGCTACACCTTC.

V usage is TRBV15 and J usage is TRBJ2-3, with D possibly being TRBD1 (5 bases). Germline CDR1 reads LNHNV; CDR2 reads YYDKDF (reference sequence). CDR3 size: 14 residues. V dropped 0 bases and J dropped 4 bases, with 8 bases sitting between them. The CDR3 DNA reads as TGTGCCACCAGCAGAGATCAGGGTCCAGATACGCAGTATTTT. Translation: CATSRDQGPDTQYF.